A single sample gave rise to the 24 T cell receptor beta chains below, sequenced in a study of metastatic and nonmetastatic thyroid tumors (dated by TCRdb to 2020 to 2022). No treatment had been received by any patient before thyroid surgery. Library construction relied on PCR. Data came from an Illumina HiSeq 4000. The public reads were reanalyzed by TCRdb: fastp trimming at Q25, MiXCR alignment, in-frame beta chains only. The sample table lists approximately 20,000 clones, about 31% of them with a count of one. The ten largest clonotypes hold 20% of the sample. Sequenced sample: adjacent normal tissue. Receptors originate from a female donor with papillary thyroid cancer or a benign thyroid nodule (not recorded which). Some clones in this sample may be carry-over from other donors' samples.

The rearrangement links TRBV12-3 or TRBV12-4 to TRBJ1-4; D gene uncertain. The CDR3 consists of 11 residues. V lost 5 bases and J lost 8, with 6 bases in between. The CDR3 DNA follows: TGTGCCAGCAGTCCGGCCGAAAAACTGTTTTTT. Translation gives CASSPAEKLFF.

In this sample, this clone turned up a few times. The chain employs TRBV10-3 and TRBJ2-2, with TRBD2 matching 8 bases. This CDR3 has 16 amino acids. Germline loops: CDR1 ENHRY, CDR2 SYGVKD. With 10 bases clipped from V and 5 bases from J, the junction kept 15 bases outside the gene matches. CDR3 sequence reads: CASTPGGGMITGELFF. CDR3 sequence (DNA): TGTGCCAGCACCCCCGGGGGGGGAATGATAACCGGGGAGCTGTTTTTT.

This rearrangement joins TRBV5-1 to TRBJ2-2; no clear D. CDR1 and CDR2 from the germline V gene are SGHRS and YFSETQ. The CDR3 runs to 16 residues. Trimming took off 2 bases at V and 0 bases at J, with 11 bases between the two ends. The CDR3 reads CASSFQSSSNTGELFF. DNA of the CDR3: TGCGCCAGCAGCTTCCAAAGCTCTTCGAACACCGGGGAGCTGTTTTTT.

Sample share makes this clone medium-sized (0.01 to 0.1%). The gene calls are TRBV19 and TRBJ2-2, with 7 bases lining up with TRBD1. The CDR3 is 14 amino acids. After removal of 7 bases from V and 5 bases from J, the junction contained 7 bases not matched to a gene. Germline-derived CDR1 and CDR2 are LNHDA and SQIVND (reference sequence). CDR3 coding DNA: TGTGCCAGTACGAGGACAGGAGGTACCGGGGAGCTGTTTTTT. Amino acid sequence: CASTRTGGTGELFF.

This clone was seen repeatedly, ten times or more. This chain connects TRBV19 to TRBJ2-5; D possibly uses TRBD1 or TRBD2 (7 bases each). Looked up from germline, CDR1 is LNHDA and CDR2 is SQIVND (reference sequence). CDR3 size: 14 residues. V lost 3 bases and J 4 bases, leaving 12 bases between the germline ends. The chain's CDR3 is CASSIPGGGETQYF. CDR3 nucleotides: TGTGCCAGTAGTATTCCAGGGGGGGGAGAGACCCAGTACTTC.

The table lists this clone with a count of one. This chain connects TRBV20-1 to TRBJ2-1; 11 bases map to TRBD1. From germline, CDR1 is DFQATT and CDR2 SNEGSKA (reference sequence). The CDR3 extends over 14 amino acids. The V gene end was trimmed by 6 bases and the J gene end by 8 bases; junction bases not matched to a gene: 9. CDR3 sequence: CSAGDRGGLYEQFF. The CDR3 DNA follows: TGCAGTGCGGGGGACAGGGGGGGTTTGTATGAGCAGTTCTTC.

This clone turned up a few times. Other DNA sequences of this sample code for an identical CDR3. V gene TRBV6-2 or TRBV6-3 combines with J gene TRBJ1-2, with D uncertain. With 2 bases removed from V and 2 bases from J, the gap between germline ends came to 6 bases. The germline V gene encodes CDR1 MNHEY and CDR2 SVGEGT. The CDR3 runs to 13 residues. CDR3 sequence reads: CASSYGFNYGYTF. The CDR3 coding sequence is TGTGCCAGCAGTTACGGCTTCAACTATGGCTACACCTTC.

This clone occurred a few times. The J gene is TRBJ1-5, the V gene TRBV6-1; D perhaps matches TRBD1 (6 bases). Germline CDR1 reads MNHNS; CDR2 reads SASEGT. This CDR3 contains 13 residues. Trimming took 7 bases from V and 5 from J, leaving 12 bases between them. The CDR3 coding sequence is TGTGCCAGCAACCTGGAGGGGGATCAGCCCCAGCATTTT. It specifies CASNLEGDQPQHF.

This clone showed up many times. A read error may be the cause here, since a much bigger clone is one base away. The chain uses TRBV6-1 and TRBJ2-5; D remains unclear. Germline CDR1 MNHNS, CDR2 SASEGT. This CDR3 spans 14 amino acids. The CDR3 is CASSYAQHQETQHF. For the CDR3, the DNA is TGTGCCAGCAGTTACGCGCAGCACCAAGAGACCCAGCACTTC.

This chain links TRBV11-1 with TRBJ1-6; no definite D call. Germline CDR1 reads SGHAT; CDR2 reads FQDESV (reference sequence). V was clipped by 1 base and J by 8 bases, with 6 bases between them. The CDR3 has 13 amino acids. The CDR3 sequence: CASSLGDDSPLHF. As DNA, the CDR3 is TGTGCCAGCAGCTTAGGCGACGATTCACCCCTCCACTTT.

As regards this clone: At one boundary the junction diverges from the germline segment, which might be a read error. The chain uses TRBV6-1 and TRBJ1-6; 7 positions agree with TRBD1. Germline assignment: CDR1 MNHNS and CDR2 SASEGT. The CDR3 is 11 residues long. This chain's CDR3 is CASTRGSPLDF. CDR3 nucleotide sequence: TGTGCCAGCACCAGGGGGTCACCCCTCGACTTT.

The chain is built from TRBV20-1 and TRBJ2-7; TRBD1 aligns across 9 bases. This CDR3 spans 14 amino acids. CDR1 DFQATT and CDR2 SNEGSKA come from the germline V gene (reference sequence). Losses at the gene ends were 6 bases for V and 2 bases for J; bases not matched to a gene: 8. CDR3: CSALKTGGAYEQYF. The CDR3 coding sequence is TGCAGTGCCCTCAAGACAGGGGGTGCCTACGAGCAGTACTTC.

The V call is TRBV5-1, the J call TRBJ1-1; no clear D. Looked up from germline, CDR1 is SGHRS and CDR2 is YFSETQ. V was shortened by 0 bases and J by 3 bases, with 6 bases between the two germline ends. CDR3 length: 13 amino acids. The CDR3 sequence: CASSLEKYTEAFF. CDR3 nucleotide sequence: TGCGCCAGCAGCTTGGAGAAGTACACTGAAGCTTTCTTT.

Judged by abundance, this clone is medium-sized. V is TRBV12-3 or TRBV12-4 and J is TRBJ1-2; D uncertain. This CDR3 spans 16 amino acids. Trimming shortened V by 5 bases and J by 4 bases, and 20 bases separated the two germline ends. The CDR3 coding sequence is TGTGCCAGCAGTGCCTCGGGAGAGACGGATCTCTATGGCTACACCTTC. Its translation: CASSASGETDLYGYTF.

The V call is TRBV7-6, the J call TRBJ2-7; 10 nucleotides match TRBD2. Germline-derived CDR1 and CDR2 are SGHVS and FNYEAQ. There are 15 residues in the CDR3. J gave up 3 bases and V 5 bases, and 7 bases lay outside the gene matches. The CDR3: CASSHSSGSVYEQYF. The CDR3 bases are TGTGCCAGCAGCCATTCTAGCGGGAGTGTCTACGAGCAGTACTTC. The full variable domain, in which reference TRBV7-6 and TRBJ2-7 provide the parts outside the CDR3, is GAGVSQSPRYKVTKRGQDVALRCDPISGHVSLYWYRQALGQGPEFLTYFNYEAQQDKSGLPNDRFSAERPEGSISTLTIQRTEQRDSAMYRCASSHSSGSVYEQYFGPGTRLTVT.

The rearrangement links TRBV6-2 or TRBV6-3 to TRBJ1-1; D not certain. Trimming stripped 5 bases from V and 0 bases from J, with 10 bases between. The CDR3 totals 14 residues. Germline assignment: CDR1 MNHEY and CDR2 SVGEGT. CDR3 sequence: CASSTPQLNTEAFF. The CDR3 region has the DNA TGTGCCAGCAGTACCCCACAGTTGAACACTGAAGCTTTCTTT.

This chain links TRBV2 with TRBJ1-6; 7 bases align to TRBD1. V lost 8 bases, J lost 3 bases, and 4 bases stayed unmatched. Germline CDR1 SNHLY, CDR2 FYNNEI. The CDR3 is made up of 14 amino acids. The DNA for the CDR3 is TGTGCCAGCTCGGGACAGCACTATAATTCACCCCTCCACTTT. Its protein is CASSGQHYNSPLHF. The full variable domain, rest sourced from reference TRBV2 and TRBJ1-6, is EPEVTQTPSHQVTQMGQEVILRCVPISNHLYFYWYRQILGQKVEFLVSFYNNEISEKSEIFDDQFSVERPDGSNFTLKIRSTKLEDSAMYFCASSGQHYNSPLHFGNGTRLTVT.

This clone was recorded at least ten times. At one end the junction does not follow the germline gene, possibly because of a read error. The chain joins TRBV10-3 to TRBJ2-1; 7 positions agree with TRBD1. This CDR3 is 12 amino acids long. The germline V gene encodes CDR1 ENHRY and CDR2 SYGVKD. The CDR3 region is CAISSSRDSVLF. As DNA, the CDR3 is TGTGCCATCAGTTCATCCCGGGACAGTGTGCTCTTC.

The chain is built from TRBV6-5 and TRBJ1-1; D is perhaps TRBD1 (5 bases). V was clipped by 3 bases and J by 1 base, with 9 bases between them. This CDR3 has 14 amino acids. Germline V gene lookup returns CDR1 MNHEY and CDR2 SVGAGI. The chain's CDR3 is CASSYSGENTEAFF. The CDR3, as DNA: TGTGCCAGCAGTTATTCGGGGGAGAACACTGAAGCTTTCTTT.

In this sample, this clone is medium-sized. V and J are TRBV6-1 and TRBJ1-5, with 9 nucleotides matching TRBD1. CDR3 length: 16 amino acids. Losses at the gene ends were 3 bases for V and 5 bases for J; bases not matched to a gene: 8. Germline CDR1 and CDR2: MNHNS and SASEGT. CDR3 region: CASSDKAGQGDQPQHF. The DNA of the CDR3 is TGTGCCAGCAGTGATAAAGCGGGACAGGGTGATCAGCCCCAGCATTTT.

This clone was picked up one time. The chain is built from TRBV20-1 and TRBJ2-5; 10 bases are a match to TRBD2. The CDR3 has 16 residues. The ends lost 0 bases at V and 5 bases at J; junction bases unmatched: 9. Germline V gene sequence: CDR1 DFQATT, CDR2 SNEGSKA (reference sequence). CDR3 bases: TGCAGTGCTAGAGATCTCCCTAGCGGGAGTGTTGAGACCCAGTACTTC. This translates into CSARDLPSGSVETQYF.

Remarks on this clone: Other DNA sequences in this sample translate to the same CDR3. This chain connects TRBV20-1 to TRBJ2-1, with 9 bases aligning to TRBD2. This CDR3 has 15 residues. Germline trimming cut 2 bases from V and 5 bases from J; bases unmatched to any gene: 7. In germline, CDR1 is DFQATT, CDR2 SNEGSKA (reference sequence). The chain's CDR3 is CSARLGLAVDNEQFF. The CDR3 DNA sequence: TGCAGTGCTAGACTGGGACTAGCCGTAGACAATGAGCAGTTCTTC.

By sample fraction, this clone is medium-sized (0.01 to 0.1%). The chain recombines TRBV11-1 with TRBJ1-1, with TRBD1 as a possible D gene (6 bases). V lost 1 base and J lost 10, with 16 bases in between. Germline V lookup: CDR1 SGHAT, CDR2 FQDESV (reference sequence). The CDR3 is 14 amino acids. The CDR3 bases are TGTGCCAGCAGCTTAGGGCTGCAGGGGTTATCAGCTTTCTTT. It specifies CASSLGLQGLSAFF.

The count of this clone is one. The junction does not match germline at one end; this may be a read error. The chain uses TRBV4-1 and TRBJ2-5; no reliable D call. CDR3 length equals 16 residues. Germline V CDR1 and CDR2: MGHRA, YSYEKL. Here the CDR3 DNA reads TGTGCCAGTAGCCAAGCGATGGTGGGTAGGGCAGAGACCCAGTACTTC. Translated: CASSQAMVGRAETQYF.